Presented here are 18 T cell receptor beta chains from one specimen sequenced in a study of blood T cells in healthy people across ages. With a J-beta primer mix and a sample-barcoded 5' primer, a second PCR ran roughly 6 to 11 cycles. TCRdb re-called the 5' RACE reads with MiXCR, one entry per CDR3 protein. Seen here are 850,000 to 1,000,000 distinct CDR3 sequences, roughly half observed once, and the top ten hold about 22%. Specimen: blood. All receptors derive from a woman aged 55-69 years in good health.

The V and J genes are TRBV25-1 and TRBJ2-7, with D possibly TRBD2 on 5 matching bases. V gave up 6 bases and J gave up 6 bases, with 15 bases separating them. CDR3 length equals 13 residues. CDR1 is MGHDK and CDR2 is SYGVNS in the germline V gene. CDR3 loop: CASSHGLSGEQYF. The CDR3 DNA follows: TGTGCCAGCAGCCATGGGCTAAGCGGCGAGCAGTACTTC.

The chain has TRBV28 and TRBJ2-1, with D possibly matching TRBD1 (6 bases). V was clipped by 6 bases and J by 7 bases, with 19 bases between them. Germline values: CDR1 MDHEN, CDR2 SYDVKM. CDR3 length equals 15 residues. The CDR3, as DNA: TGTGCCAGCAGCAGAATAGGGGGTGGGGTAAATGAGCAGTTCTTC. It is translated as CASSRIGGGVNEQFF.

This CDR3 is CASSKACEREMVDTQYF. CDR3 coding DNA: TGTGCCAGCAGCAAAGCGTGTGAGCGGGAGATGGTAGATACGCAGTATTTT. The chain carries TRBV21-1 and TRBJ2-3; TRBD2, the table's D call, was not compared with the DNA. TRBV21-1 is assigned pseudogene status. This CDR3 has 17 amino acids.

J is TRBJ2-5 and V is TRBV30; D might be TRBD1 (6 bases). CDR3 size: 14 residues. The V end was cut by 0 bases, the J end by 0 bases, with 8 bases between. Germline CDR1 reads GTSNPN; CDR2 reads SVGIG (reference sequence). This chain's CDR3 is CAWSVQGYQETQYF. The CDR3 nucleotides read TGTGCCTGGAGTGTTCAGGGGTACCAAGAGACCCAGTACTTC.

The V and J genes are TRBV27 and TRBJ2-1, with TRBD2 matching 7 bases. The CDR3 sequence is 14 residues long. V lost 6 bases to trimming and J lost 10 bases; unmatched junction nucleotides: 12. Germline V gene lookup returns CDR1 MNHEY and CDR2 SMNVEV (reference sequence). This chain's CDR3 is CASRRAGDPKEQFF. The DNA for the CDR3 is TGTGCCAGCAGAAGGGCGGGAGACCCAAAAGAGCAGTTCTTC.

This sequence joins TRBV5-5 and TRBJ2-7, with no clear D. The V end lost 0 bases, the J end lost 3 bases, and 16 bases lay between the germline ends. The CDR3 runs 16 residues. Germline V gene lookup returns CDR1 SGHKS and CDR2 YYEKEE (reference sequence). The CDR3 sequence: CASSLGADPNHYEQYF. CDR3 DNA sequence: TGTGCCAGCAGCTTGGGGGCCGATCCCAACCACTACGAGCAGTACTTC.

This clonotype has a handful of counts. The V call is TRBV6-5, the J call TRBJ2-2, with 10 bases lining up with TRBD1. The germline CDR1 and CDR2 sequences are MNHEY and SVGAGI. V was clipped by 5 bases and J by 4 bases; unmatched bases: 1. CDR3 length: 14 amino acids. CDR3 in amino acids: CASSRTGGTGELFF. The DNA of the CDR3 is TGTGCCAGCAGTAGGACAGGGGGCACCGGGGAGCTGTTTTTT.

This sequence joins TRBV5-1 and TRBJ2-1, with D perhaps TRBD1 or TRBD2 (5 bases each). CDR3 length equals 14 residues. V lost 1 base to trimming and J lost 7 bases, with 12 bases between them. Germline V CDR1 and CDR2: SGHRS, YFSETQ. In nucleotides, the CDR3 is TGCGCCAGCAGCTTGATGGGACCCAGAAATGAGCAGTTCTTC. This encodes CASSLMGPRNEQFF.

This clonotype is a singleton in its sample. The chain employs TRBV9 and TRBJ1-2; TRBD1 might be the D (6 bases). The CDR3 extends over 16 amino acids. Germline V lookup: CDR1 SGDLS, CDR2 YYNGEE. Between the trimmed V and J ends, which lost 3 bases and 4 bases, there was a span of 19 bases. CDR3 coding DNA: TGTGCCAGCAGCGAGGGGGGGGTTCATCCCTCCTATGGCTACACCTTC. Translating it yields CASSEGGVHPSYGYTF. Full variable domain (outside the CDR3, taken from reference TRBV9 and TRBJ1-2): DSGVTQTPKHLITATGQRVTLRCSPRSGDLSVYWYQQSLDQGLQFLIQYYNGEERAKGNILERFSAQQFPDLHSELNLSSLELGDSALYFCASSEGGVHPSYGYTFGSGTRLTVV.

CDR3 DNA: TGTGCCAGTACGTCGGTGGAGGGCCAAGAGACCCAGTACTTC. This gives the protein CASTSVEGQETQYF. The genes are TRBV21-1 and TRBJ2-5; the D call in the table, TRBD2, was not verified against the DNA. TRBV21-1 constitutes a pseudogene. CDR3 length: 14 residues.

This clonotype was recorded once. The rearrangement joins TRBV4-2 to TRBJ2-5; 8 bases are shared with TRBD2. This CDR3 comprises 15 residues. In germline, CDR1 is LGHNA, CDR2 YNFKEQ. The ends lost 1 base at V and 4 bases at J; junction bases unmatched: 5. The chain's CDR3 is CASSQAGSGRETQYF. The CDR3 bases are TGTGCCAGCAGCCAAGCAGGAAGCGGGAGAGAGACCCAGTACTTC.

The chain uses TRBV14 and TRBJ2-7; a possible D gene is TRBD2 (6 bases). The V and J ends lost 3 bases and 6 bases respectively, with 9 bases between them. Per germline, CDR1 SGHDN and CDR2 FVKESK. This CDR3 is built from 12 residues. The CDR3 nucleotides read TGTGCCAGCAGCCAGATCGGGAGCGAGCAGTACTTC. Amino acids: CASSQIGSEQYF. Drawing the rest from reference TRBV14 and TRBJ2-7, the complete variable domain is EAGVTQFPSHSVIEKGQTVTLRCDPISGHDNLYWYRRVMGKEIKFLLHFVKESKQDESGMPNNRFLAERTGGTYSTLKVQPAELEDSGVYFCASSQIGSEQYFGPGTRLTVT.

This chain connects TRBV7-8 to TRBJ1-1, with 7 bases aligning to TRBD1. V lost 5 bases to trimming and J lost 1 base; unmatched junction nucleotides: 7. The CDR3 length is 15 residues. Germline lookup yields CDR1 SGHVS and CDR2 FQNEAQ. CDR3 protein: CASSPPGTANTEAFF. CDR3 DNA: TGTGCCAGCAGCCCCCCCGGGACAGCGAACACTGAAGCTTTCTTT.

The chain carries TRBV10-3 and TRBJ2-3; a weak D match, TRBD2 (5 bases). Germline assignment: CDR1 ENHRY and CDR2 SYGVKD. The V gene lost 0 bases and the J gene lost 1 base, with 8 bases spanning the gap. The length of the CDR3 is 15 residues. This CDR3 is CAISESSGGTDTQYF. DNA of the CDR3: TGTGCCATCAGTGAGTCCTCCGGGGGCACAGATACGCAGTATTTT.

The V and J genes are TRBV28 and TRBJ1-2; TRBD1 agrees at 8 bases. Germline V lookup: CDR1 MDHEN, CDR2 SYDVKM. The CDR3 runs 14 residues. The J segment lost 7 bases and the V segment lost 4 bases, leaving 8 bases of the junction unmatched. The CDR3 loop is CASSSGQGWGGYTF. In DNA, the CDR3 is TGTGCCAGCAGTTCAGGACAGGGTTGGGGTGGCTACACCTTC.

The V call is TRBV2, the J call TRBJ2-7; D call uncertain. Trimming took off 6 bases at V and 2 bases at J, with 14 bases between the two ends. Looked up from germline, CDR1 is SNHLY and CDR2 is FYNNEI. The CDR3 contains 14 residues. The CDR3 sequence: CASRESLLAYEQYF. The CDR3, as DNA: TGTGCCAGCAGGGAAAGCCTGCTGGCCTACGAGCAGTACTTC.

The V and J genes are TRBV18 and TRBJ2-1, with 9 bases identical to TRBD2. Germline loops: CDR1 KGHSH, CDR2 LQKENI. The CDR3 is made up of 15 amino acids. V lost 3 bases, J lost 7 bases, and 7 bases stayed unmatched. Here the CDR3 DNA reads TGTGCCAGCTCACCGGGGATAGCGGGAGAGAATGAGCAGTTCTTC. Its protein is CASSPGIAGENEQFF.

The sample holds a few counts of this clonotype. This rearrangement joins TRBV7-8 to TRBJ2-7; TRBD2 agrees at 13 bases. CDR1 and CDR2 (germline): SGHVS, FQNEAQ. V trimming: 4 bases; J trimming: 6 bases; junction bases outside the gene matches: 3. The CDR3 is 14 amino acids. DNA for the CDR3: TGTGCCAGCAGCTGGACTAGCGGGAGCGGCGAGCAGTACTTC. This codes for CASSWTSGSGEQYF.